This TCR beta chain was obtained from a study of blood T cell repertoires in COVID-19. Study overall: PBMCs, B-cell-depleted T cells, or T cells were the source of the cDNA or gDNA that made up the material.

Authors' processing steps: Amplification with reference gene primers provided the estimates of nucleated cell counts. Generated by immunoSEQ multiplex PCR, the TCRdb table keeps only in-frame clones and is missing some. V, J and clone size are taken as reported in that table, and D and trimming were inferred from the DNA itself. The sample contains roughly 74,000 clones, roughly 91% of which appear only once. In assigning cohorts, the study relied on participant-reported clinical history. The CDR3 covers 19 residues. J was trimmed by 5 bases and V by 0 bases; bases with no gene match: 16. Per germline, CDR1 MNHNS and CDR2 SASEGT. This clone was found once.

The genes are TRBV6-1 and TRBJ2-7; 10 bases agree with TRBD2. Source material: PBMCs or T cells enriched from blood (not recorded which). The TCR originated in a woman aged 50 to 60 with acute COVID-19. The CDR3 bases are TGTGCCAGCAGTGAAGCCCCCCTAGCGGGAGCTCGCGATTTAAACGAGCAGTACTTC. As protein: CASSEAPLAGARDLNEQYF.